The 24 T cell receptor beta chains below come from one sample, sequenced in a study of shared clonotypes between healthy human individuals. The protocol was immunoSEQ multiplex PCR, while the TCRdb copy is restricted to in-frame clones and leaves out a portion. This table has about 2,500,000 clones, 90% to 95% appearing once. Sequencing was done on a sample of naive CD4+ T cells sorted from blood. Subset defined: CD45RA+ positively selected. Receptors were obtained from a man younger than 30 in good health.

V usage is TRBV5-1 and J usage is TRBJ2-3; D gene uncertain. The V end was cut by 0 bases, the J end by 2 bases, with 7 bases between. This CDR3 is built from 14 residues. The germline gives CDR1 SGHRS, CDR2 YFSETQ. CDR3 protein: CASSLDQITDTQYF. The CDR3 coding sequence is TGCGCCAGCAGCTTGGACCAGATCACAGATACGCAGTATTTT.

The chain recombines TRBV15 with TRBJ1-4; the D is unclear. Germline-derived CDR1 and CDR2 are LNHNV and YYDKDF (reference sequence). V was pared by 5 bases and J by 0 bases, with 10 bases between. CDR3 length: 15 amino acids. This CDR3 is CATSRRLATNEKLFF. DNA of the CDR3: TGTGCCACCAGCCGCCGTCTTGCAACTAATGAAAAACTGTTTTTT.

The genes are TRBV19 and TRBJ1-1; D unclear. CDR1 is LNHDA and CDR2 is SQIVND in the germline V gene (reference sequence). The CDR3 runs to 13 residues. Trimming cost V 3 bases and J 1 base, with 6 bases left between them. In nucleotides, the CDR3 is TGTGCCAGTAGTATCGACACGAACACTGAAGCTTTCTTT. It encodes CASSIDTNTEAFF.

The chain joins TRBV12-5 to TRBJ2-2, with TRBD2 identical over 12 bases. The CDR3 contains 16 residues. Germline values: CDR1 LGHNT, CDR2 FRNRAP. After removal of 7 bases from V and 5 bases from J, the junction contained 8 bases not matched to a gene. The CDR3: CASAASGRAGTGELFF. The CDR3 nucleotides read TGTGCTAGTGCGGCTAGCGGGAGGGCCGGGACCGGGGAGCTGTTTTTT.

V and J are TRBV2 and TRBJ1-6, with 7 bases lining up with TRBD1. Germline values: CDR1 SNHLY, CDR2 FYNNEI. The J segment lost 18 bases and the V segment lost 4 bases, leaving 6 bases of the junction unmatched. CDR3 length: 11 amino acids. The CDR3 sequence: CASSGAGQSHF. The CDR3 nucleotides are TGTGCCAGCAGTGGGGCGGGACAGAGCCACTTT.

This rearrangement joins TRBV25-1 to TRBJ2-3; a possible D gene is TRBD1 (5 bases). V dropped 1 base and J dropped 2 bases, with 10 bases sitting between them. Germline loops: CDR1 MGHDK, CDR2 SYGVNS. CDR3 size: 15 residues. As DNA, the CDR3 is TGTGCCAGCAGTGAATGGAAAGGGGACACAGATACGCAGTATTTT. It is translated as CASSEWKGDTDTQYF.

This rearrangement joins TRBV18 to TRBJ2-1; possibly TRBD1 for D (6 bases). The CDR3 runs to 18 residues. The germline V gene has CDR1 KGHSH and CDR2 LQKENI. Between the trimmed V and J ends, which lost 5 bases and 5 bases, there was a span of 25 bases. CDR3 amino acids: CASSATTPGTTSNNEQFF. DNA of the CDR3: TGTGCCAGCTCAGCTACTACTCCCGGGACAACGAGCAACAATGAGCAGTTCTTC. The complete variable domain, with remaining parts taken from reference TRBV18 and TRBJ2-1, reads NAGVMQNPRHLVRRRGQEARLRCSPMKGHSHVYWYRQLPEEGLKFMVYLQKENIIDESGMPKERFSAEFPKEGPSILRIQQVVRGDSAAYFCASSATTPGTTSNNEQFFGPGTRLTVL.

This clone has a handful of counts. This sample also contains other DNA sequences that code for the same CDR3. This chain joins TRBV30 and TRBJ1-5; 8 nucleotides agree with TRBD1. CDR3 size: 14 residues. Looked up from germline, CDR1 is GTSNPN and CDR2 is SVGIG (reference sequence). The V segment lost 5 bases and the J segment 0 bases; nucleotides outside the gene matches: 3. CDR3 sequence: CAWEGQGSNQPQHF. In DNA form, the CDR3 reads TGTGCCTGGGAAGGACAGGGTAGCAATCAGCCCCAGCATTTT. Complete variable domain (other parts from reference TRBV30 and TRBJ1-5): SQTIHQWPATLVQPVGSPLSLECTVEGTSNPNLYWYRQAAGRGLQLLFYSVGIGQISSEVPQNLSASRPQDRQFILSSKKLLLSDSGFYLCAWEGQGSNQPQHFGDGTRLSIL.

The chain combines TRBV19 with TRBJ2-7; 8 nucleotides line up with TRBD1. This CDR3 has 15 residues. V lost 6 bases, J lost 5 bases, and 12 bases stayed unmatched. Germline V gene data show CDR1 as LNHDA and CDR2 as SQIVND (reference sequence). CDR3 DNA sequence: TGTGCCAGTAGCACGGACAGGGTCAGGTGGAACGAGCAGTACTTC. It translates to CASSTDRVRWNEQYF.

As concerns this clone: The same CDR3 can be traced to other DNA sequences in this sample. The J gene is TRBJ2-7, the V gene TRBV9, with D perhaps matching TRBD1 or TRBD2 (5 bases each). The V end was cut by 0 bases, the J end by 2 bases, with 9 bases between. CDR1 is SGDLS, CDR2 YYNGEE, per germline. CDR3 length: 14 residues. DNA for the CDR3: TGTGCCAGCAGCGTAGGGCAGGGACCCTACGAGCAGTACTTC. Amino acid sequence: CASSVGQGPYEQYF.

A remark on this clone: The identical CDR3 is also encoded by other nucleotide sequences in the sample. The chain employs TRBV28 and TRBJ2-7; tentatively, D is TRBD1 (6 bases). Per germline, CDR1 MDHEN and CDR2 SYDVKM. The ends were cut back, 6 bases at V and 4 bases at J, with 10 bases in the middle. The CDR3 has 12 residues. CDR3 residues: CASSLQGYEQYF. The CDR3, as DNA: TGTGCCAGCAGCCTACAGGGTTACGAGCAGTACTTC.

This chain connects TRBV9 to TRBJ1-3; D remains unclear. The germline CDR1 and CDR2 sequences are SGDLS and YYNGEE. There are 12 residues in the CDR3. V lost 5 bases to trimming and J lost 0 bases, with 3 bases between them. The CDR3 DNA follows: TGTGCCAGCAGTACCTCTGGAAACACCATATATTTT. Amino acids: CASSTSGNTIYF.

The V and J genes are TRBV19 and TRBJ1-4, with 7 bases aligning to TRBD1. The CDR3 spans 15 residues. Unmatched junction bases numbered 6, after V lost 4 bases and J lost 4 bases. Germline-derived CDR1 and CDR2 are LNHDA and SQIVND (reference sequence). In DNA, the CDR3 is TGTGCCAGTAGTACAGGGACAGCTAATAATGAAAAACTGTTTTTT. It yields the protein CASSTGTANNEKLFF.

Concerning this clone itself: In the same sample, other DNA sequences code for this CDR3. The chain carries TRBV7-2 and TRBJ1-5; D is ambiguous. V was cut by 1 base and J by 7 bases, with 5 bases left in between. The CDR3 spans 12 residues. CDR1 SGHTA and CDR2 FQGNSA come from the germline V gene. CDR3 amino acids: CASSLVGQPQHF. The CDR3 bases are TGTGCCAGCAGCTTAGTAGGGCAGCCCCAGCATTTT.

The chain uses TRBV7-2 and TRBJ1-5, with D hard to call. There are 14 residues in the CDR3. Germline-derived CDR1 and CDR2 are SGHTA and FQGNSA. The ends were cut back, 5 bases at V and 4 bases at J, with 12 bases in the middle. As DNA, the CDR3 is TGTGCCAGCAGCGATACAGCCAGGAATCAGCCCCAGCATTTT. This translates into CASSDTARNQPQHF.

This rearrangement joins TRBV5-1 to TRBJ2-6; D may be TRBD1 (5 bases). Germline V CDR1 and CDR2: SGHRS, YFSETQ. V lost 3 bases to trimming and J lost 0 bases, with 10 bases between them. The CDR3 is made up of 16 amino acids. CDR3 residues: CASSYTGSSGANVLTF. The CDR3 bases are TGCGCCAGCAGCTATACAGGTAGCTCTGGGGCCAACGTCCTGACTTTC.

The rearrangement uses TRBV19 and TRBJ1-2, with D perhaps TRBD1 (5 bases). Trimming took 7 bases from V and 2 from J, leaving 17 bases between them. The germline CDR1 and CDR2 sequences are LNHDA and SQIVND (reference sequence). The CDR3 has 15 residues. In DNA, the CDR3 is TGTGCCAGTACCGTAAAGAGGGGCGGGAACTATGGCTACACCTTC. Translation gives CASTVKRGGNYGYTF.

The CDR3 DNA reads as TGTGCCAGCACAGGGGTTGAAGGCAGCAATCAGCCCCAGCATTTT. Protein: CASTGVEGSNQPQHF. The V and J genes are TRBV6-1 and TRBJ1-5; maybe TRBD1 (6 bases). This CDR3 comprises 15 residues. CDR1 MNHNS and CDR2 SASEGT come from the germline V gene. V was clipped by 7 bases and J by 1 base, with 14 bases between them.

V gene TRBV6-5 combines with J gene TRBJ2-2; 7 bases align to TRBD1. Trimming at V came to 2 bases and at J to 4 bases, leaving 7 bases not matched to a gene. CDR1 is MNHEY and CDR2 is SVGAGI in the germline V gene. The CDR3 spans 16 residues. The CDR3 loop is CASSYRKTGPTGELFF. Written as DNA, the CDR3 is TGTGCCAGCAGTTACCGCAAGACAGGGCCCACCGGGGAGCTGTTTTTT.

The J gene is TRBJ2-2, the V gene TRBV5-5; unclear D gene. Germline V gene sequence: CDR1 SGHKS, CDR2 YYEKEE (reference sequence). The CDR3 runs to 16 residues. The V and J ends lost 4 bases and 0 bases respectively, with 13 bases between them. The CDR3 coding sequence is TGTGCCAGCAGCGTTAACCAGTTCCCGAACACCGGGGAGCTGTTTTTT. It translates to CASSVNQFPNTGELFF.

The chain is built from TRBV6-1 and TRBJ2-3, with 10 bases lining up with TRBD1. Germline CDR1 reads MNHNS; CDR2 reads SASEGT. The ends lost 3 bases at V and 3 bases at J; junction bases unmatched: 3. The length of the CDR3 is 15 residues. In DNA form, the CDR3 reads TGTGCCAGCAGTGATAGGGACAGGGGAACAGATACGCAGTATTTT. Translated, it gives CASSDRDRGTDTQYF.

This rearrangement joins TRBV6-1 to TRBJ1-1, with 10 bases that match TRBD1. V lost 3 bases, J lost 3 bases, and 4 bases stayed unmatched. Germline V CDR1 and CDR2: MNHNS, SASEGT. The CDR3 contains 15 residues. CDR3 sequence reads: CASSEGQGLYTEAFF. The DNA of the CDR3 is TGTGCCAGCAGTGAGGGACAGGGGTTGTACACTGAAGCTTTCTTT.

V usage is TRBV29-1 and J usage is TRBJ2-2, with unresolved D. Deletions cut 4 bases from V and 4 bases from J, with 13 bases between. The CDR3 covers 14 residues. The germline CDR1 and CDR2 sequences are SQVTM and ANQGSEA. The DNA of the CDR3 is TGCAGCGTTGTAGCCGGTCGAGGCACCGGGGAGCTGTTTTTT. It is translated as CSVVAGRGTGELFF.

The chain joins TRBV4-1 to TRBJ2-2; no firm D call. Per germline, CDR1 MGHRA and CDR2 YSYEKL. Trimming cost V 6 bases and J 0 bases, with 14 bases left between them. The CDR3 extends over 16 amino acids. The CDR3 protein is CASSRMSGTNTGELFF. DNA for the CDR3: TGCGCCAGCAGTCGTATGTCGGGCACGAACACCGGGGAGCTGTTTTTT.